The 23 T cell receptor beta chains below were found in one sample sequenced in a study of blood T cell repertoires in COVID-19. Sequenced by immunoSEQ multiplex PCR; TCRdb stores in-frame clones only, minus some. The data contain about 320,000 clones, 65% to 90% of them seen just once; the ten biggest clones take up around 7.2%. Sequenced sample: peripheral blood. The receptors shown here come from a human donor in a cohort sampled during active COVID-19.

This chain links TRBV10-3 with TRBJ1-5; D is unclear. V was clipped by 4 bases and J by 4 bases, with 8 bases between them. This CDR3 spans 13 amino acids. The germline gives CDR1 ENHRY, CDR2 SYGVKD. CDR3 protein: CAISGTVNQPQHF. The CDR3 coding sequence is TGTGCCATCAGTGGAACGGTAAATCAGCCCCAGCATTTT.

This chain connects TRBV2 to TRBJ2-5, with a weak D call TRBD2 (5 bases). Per germline, CDR1 SNHLY and CDR2 FYNNEI. The CDR3 has 15 residues. With 1 base removed from V and 5 bases from J, the gap between germline ends came to 14 bases. The CDR3 reads CASSEESAPGETQYF. CDR3 in DNA: TGTGCCAGCAGTGAAGAGAGCGCCCCGGGGGAGACCCAGTACTTC.

The gene calls are TRBV24-1 and TRBJ1-5; D possibly corresponds to TRBD1 (5 bases). Deletions cut 8 bases from V and 0 bases from J, with 10 bases between. There are 14 residues in the CDR3. Germline values: CDR1 KGHDR, CDR2 SFDVKD. The CDR3 protein is CATIGGDSNQPQHF. DNA for the CDR3: TGTGCCACCATCGGGGGAGATAGCAATCAGCCCCAGCATTTT.

This clone appeared a few times. The chain is built from TRBV19 and TRBJ1-2, with 12 nucleotides matching TRBD1. The trim removed 4 bases at V and 6 bases at J, leaving 9 bases unmatched. Germline V CDR1 and CDR2: LNHDA, SQIVND (reference sequence). The CDR3 loop spans 16 amino acids. Here the CDR3 reads CASSTLRGQGANGYTF. CDR3 nucleotides: TGTGCCAGTAGTACCCTCCGGGGACAGGGGGCGAATGGCTACACCTTC.

V usage is TRBV10-1 and J usage is TRBJ2-3; 9 nucleotides align to TRBD2. This CDR3 has 16 residues. Germline values: CDR1 WNHNN, CDR2 SYGVQD (reference sequence). The J segment lost 2 bases and the V segment lost 4 bases, leaving 7 bases of the junction unmatched. In DNA, the CDR3 is TGCGCCAGCAGTGTGGGGGTAGCGGGGGTCACAGATACGCAGTATTTT. This sequence encodes CASSVGVAGVTDTQYF.

The genes are TRBV4-2 and TRBJ1-2; TRBD1 matches 7 bases. The CDR3 covers 15 residues. Germline V CDR1 and CDR2: LGHNA, YNFKEQ. J was trimmed by 0 bases and V by 3 bases; bases with no gene match: 4. The CDR3 bases are TGTGCCAGCAGCCAGAACAGGGGAGCTAACTATGGCTACACCTTC. This gives the protein CASSQNRGANYGYTF.

The V and J genes are TRBV6-5 and TRBJ2-1, with D maybe TRBD1 (5 bases). V was clipped by 6 bases and J by 7 bases, with 16 bases between them. The CDR3 runs 14 residues. Germline V gene lookup returns CDR1 MNHEY and CDR2 SVGAGI. The DNA of the CDR3 is TGTGCCAGCAGCAGGGTACTAACGGGTAATGAGCAGTTCTTC. Translated: CASSRVLTGNEQFF.

This clone is a singleton in its sample. The CDR3 DNA sequence: TGTGCCAGCAGTTACCCGGGACAGGGGGCTACGCAGTATTTT. Residues: CASSYPGQGATQYF. This chain links TRBV6-5 with TRBJ2-3; 12 bases are a match to TRBD1. The germline gives CDR1 MNHEY, CDR2 SVGAGI. CDR3 length equals 14 residues. With V trimmed by 2 bases and J by 8 bases, 2 bases remained unmatched.

The V call is TRBV18, the J call TRBJ1-2; maybe TRBD1 (5 bases). In germline, CDR1 is KGHSH, CDR2 LQKENI. The CDR3 consists of 15 residues. The ends were cut back, 0 bases at V and 2 bases at J, with 10 bases in the middle. The CDR3 DNA follows: TGTGCCAGCTCACCACCGTTCAGGGAAAACTATGGCTACACCTTC. Translated, it gives CASSPPFRENYGYTF.

The CDR3: CASSYSTSTEAFF. The CDR3 nucleotides read TGTGCCAGCAGTTACTCCACCAGCACTGAAGCTTTCTTT. The chain combines TRBV6-5 with TRBJ1-1; no reliable D call. Per germline, CDR1 MNHEY and CDR2 SVGAGI. The CDR3 runs to 13 residues. With 0 bases removed from V and 4 bases from J, the gap between germline ends came to 6 bases.

The chain carries TRBV5-4 and TRBJ2-1; TRBD2 matches at 11 bases. The CDR3 spans 15 residues. Germline V gives CDR1 SGHNT, CDR2 YYREEE (reference sequence). V gave up 2 bases and J gave up 5 bases; unmatched junction bases: 3. CDR3 in DNA: TGTGCCAGCAGCTTTCCGGGACTAGCGGACAATGAGCAGTTCTTC. It encodes CASSFPGLADNEQFF.

The chain combines TRBV19 with TRBJ1-3; D not certain. CDR1 is LNHDA and CDR2 is SQIVND in the germline V gene (reference sequence). V lost 5 bases to trimming and J lost 9 bases, with 8 bases between them. This CDR3 has 11 amino acids. CDR3 nucleotides: TGTGCCAGTAGTCCCGGTTCCACCATATATTTT. Translating it yields CASSPGSTIYF.

This chain links TRBV4-1 with TRBJ2-1; D not resolved. CDR3 length: 14 amino acids. V was trimmed by 4 bases and J by 0 bases, leaving 7 bases between them. Germline CDR1 and CDR2: MGHRA and YSYEKL. The CDR3 is CASSPSSSYNEQFF. The CDR3 nucleotides are TGCGCCAGCAGCCCTTCTAGCTCCTACAATGAGCAGTTCTTC.

This rearrangement joins TRBV2 to TRBJ1-1; TRBD1 might be the D (5 bases). The germline V gene has CDR1 SNHLY and CDR2 FYNNEI. Deletions cut 10 bases from V and 3 bases from J, with 15 bases between. CDR3 length: 13 residues. The CDR3 reads CATKAGVYTEAFF. Written as DNA, the CDR3 is TGTGCCACCAAGGCGGGGGTTTACACTGAAGCTTTCTTT.

The gene calls are TRBV9 and TRBJ1-3, with 7 bases lining up with TRBD1. The CDR3 loop spans 15 amino acids. Per the germline V gene, CDR1 is SGDLS and CDR2 is YYNGEE. V was clipped by 4 bases and J by 3 bases; unmatched bases: 7. The chain's CDR3 is CASSPQAGGGNTIYF. CDR3 nucleotide sequence: TGTGCCAGCAGCCCTCAGGCAGGGGGTGGAAACACCATATATTTT. The full variable domain, with the rest looked up from reference TRBV9 and TRBJ1-3, is DSGVTQTPKHLITATGQRVTLRCSPRSGDLSVYWYQQSLDQGLQFLIQYYNGEERAKGNILERFSAQQFPDLHSELNLSSLELGDSALYFCASSPQAGGGNTIYFGEGSWLTVV.

Here the CDR3 reads CASSLEGDSTYTEAFF. CDR3 in DNA: TGTGCCAGCAGCTTAGAAGGGGACAGTACCTACACTGAAGCTTTCTTT. This rearrangement joins TRBV7-9 to TRBJ1-1, with 7 bases aligning to TRBD1. V lost 1 base to trimming and J lost 3 bases; unmatched junction nucleotides: 8. Germline CDR1 is SEHNR and CDR2 is FQNEAQ (reference sequence). The CDR3 consists of 16 residues.

The CDR3, as DNA: TGTGCCAGCAGCGCCACGACAGGTATACCCTCTGGCTACACCTTC. Translated: CASSATTGIPSGYTF. The rearrangement links TRBV7-3 to TRBJ1-2, with D possibly being TRBD1 (6 bases). CDR1 is SGHTA, CDR2 FQGTGA, per germline. This CDR3 contains 15 residues. With 5 bases removed from V and 7 bases from J, the gap between germline ends came to 20 bases. Full variable domain (outside the CDR3, taken from reference TRBV7-3 and TRBJ1-2): GAGVSQTPSNKVTEKGKYVELRCDPISGHTALYWYRQSLGQGPEFLIYFQGTGAADDSGLPNDRFFAVRPEGSVSTLKIQRTERGDSAVYLCASSATTGIPSGYTFGSGTRLTVV.

This chain uses TRBV7-8 with TRBJ1-6, with D hard to call. The V gene's germline CDR1 is SGHVS and CDR2 FQNEAQ. Trimming removed 5 bases at V and 7 bases at J, with 6 bases between. The CDR3 has 12 residues. CDR3 sequence (DNA): TGTGCCAGCAGCGTCGGGAATTCACCCCTCCACTTT. It is translated as CASSVGNSPLHF.

This chain joins TRBV25-1 and TRBJ2-7, with TRBD1 identical over 11 bases. The V segment lost 6 bases and the J segment 6 bases; nucleotides outside the gene matches: 7. Looked up from germline, CDR1 is MGHDK and CDR2 is SYGVNS. This CDR3 is 14 amino acids long. The CDR3 bases are TGTGCCAGCAGCCTGTGGGACAGGGGGACCGAGCAGTACTTC. This translates into CASSLWDRGTEQYF.

Only a few counts were recorded for this clone. The chain uses TRBV5-1 and TRBJ2-3, with 11 positions matching TRBD2. V lost 2 bases, J lost 4 bases, and 9 bases stayed unmatched. This CDR3 region has 17 residues. Looked up from germline, CDR1 is SGHRS and CDR2 is YFSETQ. Here the CDR3 reads CASSFPVAGGLADTQYF. CDR3 nucleotide sequence: TGCGCCAGCAGCTTCCCCGTAGCGGGGGGGCTGGCAGATACGCAGTATTTT. Based on the CDR3 plus reference TRBV5-1 and TRBJ2-3, the full variable domain is KAGVTQTPRYLIKTRGQQVTLSCSPISGHRSVSWYQQTPGQGLQFLFEYFSETQRNKGNFPGRFSGRQFSNSRSEMNVSTLELGDSALYLCASSFPVAGGLADTQYFGPGTRLTVL.

The rearrangement uses TRBV7-8 and TRBJ1-5; no definite D call. This CDR3 has 14 residues. Germline V lookup: CDR1 SGHVS, CDR2 FQNEAQ. V was trimmed by 1 base and J by 4 bases, leaving 8 bases between them. The CDR3 DNA reads TGTGCCAGCAGCTTAGTCGGTGGTAATCAGCCCCAGCATTTT. It encodes CASSLVGGNQPQHF.

J is TRBJ1-6 and V is TRBV30; no clear D. Trimming stripped 4 bases from V and 0 bases from J, with 7 bases between. Germline V CDR1 and CDR2: GTSNPN, SVGIG (reference sequence). This CDR3 region has 14 residues. CDR3 sequence: CAWTGSSYNSPLHF. The CDR3, as DNA: TGTGCCTGGACGGGGAGCTCCTATAATTCACCCCTCCACTTT.

CDR3 sequence reads: CASSVGTGDTQYF. The CDR3 nucleotides are TGTGCCAGCAGCGTCGGGACAGGGGATACGCAGTATTTT. This sequence joins TRBV5-4 and TRBJ2-3; 9 nucleotides line up with TRBD1. This CDR3 contains 13 residues. Per the germline V gene, CDR1 is SGHNT and CDR2 is YYREEE (reference sequence). The J segment lost 6 bases and the V segment lost 4 bases, leaving 3 bases of the junction unmatched.